This T cell receptor (beta chain) was captured by sequencing in a study of regulatory T cells in long-lasting Graves disease. The time point is: newly diagnosed GD, antithyroid drugs for less than 3 months. Researchers made the TCR library from RNA that was extracted from PBMCs. Findings of the study overall: Having few samples may have compromised the accuracy. Gene preferences differed: TRBV28, TRBJ1-2, TRBJ2-5 in persistent cases.

The authors built TCR beta libraries using iRepertoire HTBI primers and Arm-PCR of CDR3 regions. TCRdb reprocessed the multiplex PCR reads with MiXCR, giving one entry per CDR3 protein. The table has hundreds of thousands of distinct CDR3 sequences, 18% seen once. This CDR3 region has 18 residues. V lost 0 bases and J 0 bases, leaving 12 bases between the germline ends. Germline V gene data show CDR1 as ENHRY and CDR2 as SYGVKD. This clonotype has a handful of counts. Its specificity is unknown. This specimen consisted of peripheral blood mononuclear cells (PBMCs), obtained at new diagnosis, from a patient treated with antithyroid drugs. The V call is TRBV10-3, the J call TRBJ2-6; D may be TRBD2 (5 bases). This TCR derives from a female donor with Graves disease. The CDR3 loop is CAISESRAPGSGANVLTF. CDR3 in DNA: TGTGCCATCAGTGAGTCGCGGGCCCCCGGCTCTGGGGCCAACGTCCTGACTTTC.